This TCR beta chain is from a study of T cells in Graves' hyperthyroidism and ophthalmopathy. The CDR3 contains 15 residues. Unmatched junction bases numbered 3, after V lost 5 bases and J lost 2 bases. CDR1 SNHLY and CDR2 FYNNEI come from the germline V gene. Regions amplified from RNA transcripts were the TCR beta CDR3 regions. The TCR CDR3 was amplified in a first-round RT-PCR using the HTBI primer set. TCRdb re-called the multiplex PCR reads with MiXCR, one entry per CDR3 protein. This table has around 300,000 distinct CDR3 sequences, approximately 13% appearing once. This clonotype was detected many times.

This clonotype was sampled from a woman in her thirties or forties with Graves' hyperthyroidism. The J gene is TRBJ2-5, the V gene TRBV2; 12 nucleotides align to TRBD2. The sample consisted of blood. Here the CDR3 DNA reads TGTGCCAGCAGTCCCGGGACTAGCGGGCAAGAGACCCAGTACTTC. Its translation is CASSPGTSGQETQYF.